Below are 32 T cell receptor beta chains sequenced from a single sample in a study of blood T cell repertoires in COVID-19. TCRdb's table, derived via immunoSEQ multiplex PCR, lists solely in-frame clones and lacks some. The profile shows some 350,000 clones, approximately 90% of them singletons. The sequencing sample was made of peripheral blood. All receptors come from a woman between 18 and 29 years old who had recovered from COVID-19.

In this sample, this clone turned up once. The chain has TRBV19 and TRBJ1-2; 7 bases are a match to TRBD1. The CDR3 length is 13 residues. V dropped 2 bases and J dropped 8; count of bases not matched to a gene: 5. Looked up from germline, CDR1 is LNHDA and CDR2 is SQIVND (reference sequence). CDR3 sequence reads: CASSIQRQGGYTF. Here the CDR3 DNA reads TGTGCCAGTAGTATACAAAGACAGGGAGGCTACACCTTC. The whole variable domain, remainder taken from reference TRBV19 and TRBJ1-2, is DGGITQSPKYLFRKEGQNVTLSCEQNLNHDAMYWYRQDPGQGLRLIYYSQIVNDFQKGDIAEGYSVSREKKESFPLTVTSAQKNPTAFYLCASSIQRQGGYTFGSGTRLTVV.

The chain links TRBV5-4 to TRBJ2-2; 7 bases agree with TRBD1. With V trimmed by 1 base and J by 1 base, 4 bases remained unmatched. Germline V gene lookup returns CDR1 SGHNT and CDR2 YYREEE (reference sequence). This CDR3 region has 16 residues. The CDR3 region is CASSLPRQGNTGELFF. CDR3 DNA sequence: TGTGCCAGCAGCTTGCCTCGACAGGGGAACACCGGGGAGCTGTTTTTT.

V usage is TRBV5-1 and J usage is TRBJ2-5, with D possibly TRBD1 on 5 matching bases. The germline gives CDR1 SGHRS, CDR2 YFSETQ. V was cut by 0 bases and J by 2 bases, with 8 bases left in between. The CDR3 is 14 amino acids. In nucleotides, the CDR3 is TGCGCCAGCAGCTTGGAAGACAGTCAAGAGACCCAGTACTTC. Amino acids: CASSLEDSQETQYF.

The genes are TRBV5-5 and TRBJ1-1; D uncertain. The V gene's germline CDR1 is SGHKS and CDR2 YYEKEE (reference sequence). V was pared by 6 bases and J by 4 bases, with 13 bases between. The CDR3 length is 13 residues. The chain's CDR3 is CASTLPGSTEAFF. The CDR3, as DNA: TGTGCCAGCACCCTCCCCGGGTCCACTGAAGCTTTCTTT.

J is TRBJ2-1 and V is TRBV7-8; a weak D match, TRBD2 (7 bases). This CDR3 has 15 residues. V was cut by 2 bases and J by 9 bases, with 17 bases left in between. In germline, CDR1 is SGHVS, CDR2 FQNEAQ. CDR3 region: CASSLILAEGGEQFF. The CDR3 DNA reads TGTGCCAGCAGCTTAATCCTAGCGGAGGGGGGTGAGCAGTTCTTC.

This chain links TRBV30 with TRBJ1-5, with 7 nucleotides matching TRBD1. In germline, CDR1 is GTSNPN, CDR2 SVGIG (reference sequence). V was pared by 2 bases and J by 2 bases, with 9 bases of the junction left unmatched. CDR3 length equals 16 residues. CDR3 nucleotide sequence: TGTGCCTGGAGTCAACGACAGGGTAGTGGCAATCAGCCCCAGCATTTT. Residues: CAWSQRQGSGNQPQHF.

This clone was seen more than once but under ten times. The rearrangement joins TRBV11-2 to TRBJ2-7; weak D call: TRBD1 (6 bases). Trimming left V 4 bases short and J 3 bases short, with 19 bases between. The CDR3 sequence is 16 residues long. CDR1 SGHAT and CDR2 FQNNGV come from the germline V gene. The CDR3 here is CASSSGTGPPVYEQYV. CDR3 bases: TGTGCCAGCAGCTCAGGAACAGGGCCCCCCGTCTACGAGCAGTACGTC.

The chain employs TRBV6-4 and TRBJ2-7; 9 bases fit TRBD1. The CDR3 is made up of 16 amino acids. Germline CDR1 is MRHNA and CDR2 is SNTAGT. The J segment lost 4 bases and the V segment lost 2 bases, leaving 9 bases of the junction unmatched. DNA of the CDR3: TGTGCCAGCAGTGACCATAGGGGACAGGGAGTATACGAGCAGTACGTC. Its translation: CASSDHRGQGVYEQYV.

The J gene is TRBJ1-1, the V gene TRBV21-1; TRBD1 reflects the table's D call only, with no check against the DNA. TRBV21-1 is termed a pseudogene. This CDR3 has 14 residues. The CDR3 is CASSPSYSKNEAFF. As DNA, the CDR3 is TGTGCCAGCAGCCCAAGCTACAGTAAGAACGAAGCTTTCTTT.

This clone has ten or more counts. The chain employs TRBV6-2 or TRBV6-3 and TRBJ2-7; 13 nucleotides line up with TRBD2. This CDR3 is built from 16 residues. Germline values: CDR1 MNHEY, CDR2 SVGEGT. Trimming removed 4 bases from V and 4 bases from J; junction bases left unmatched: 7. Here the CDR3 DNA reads TGTGCCAGCAGTTTCGGGACTAGCGGGGCCAGATACGAGCAGTACGTC. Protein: CASSFGTSGARYEQYV.

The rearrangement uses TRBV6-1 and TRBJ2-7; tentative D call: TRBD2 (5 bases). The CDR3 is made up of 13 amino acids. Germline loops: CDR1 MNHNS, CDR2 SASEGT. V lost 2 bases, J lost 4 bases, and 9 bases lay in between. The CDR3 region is CASSEWERYEQYV. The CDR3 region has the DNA TGTGCCAGCAGTGAATGGGAGAGATACGAGCAGTACGTC.

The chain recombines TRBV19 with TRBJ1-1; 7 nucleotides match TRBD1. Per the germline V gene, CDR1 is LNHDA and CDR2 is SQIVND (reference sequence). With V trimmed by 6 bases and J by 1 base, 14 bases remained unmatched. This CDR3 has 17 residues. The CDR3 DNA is TGTGCCAGTAGGCCACTCCAACACAGGGGCCCGAACACTGAAGCTTTCTTT. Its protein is CASRPLQHRGPNTEAFF. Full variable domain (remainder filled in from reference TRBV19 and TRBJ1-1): DGGITQSPKYLFRKEGQNVTLSCEQNLNHDAMYWYRQDPGQGLRLIYYSQIVNDFQKGDIAEGYSVSREKKESFPLTVTSAQKNPTAFYLCASRPLQHRGPNTEAFFGQGTRLTVV.

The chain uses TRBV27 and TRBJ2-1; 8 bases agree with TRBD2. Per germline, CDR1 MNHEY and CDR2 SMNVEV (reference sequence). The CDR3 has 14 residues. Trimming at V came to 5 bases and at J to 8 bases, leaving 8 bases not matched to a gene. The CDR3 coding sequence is TGTGCCAGCAGTCCTGGGGCGGGAGGATATGAGCAGTTCTTC. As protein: CASSPGAGGYEQFF.

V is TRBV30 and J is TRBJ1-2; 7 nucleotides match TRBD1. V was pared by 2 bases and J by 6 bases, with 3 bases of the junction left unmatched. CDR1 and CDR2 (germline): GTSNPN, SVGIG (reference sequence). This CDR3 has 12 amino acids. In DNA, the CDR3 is TGTGCCTGGAGTAGCAGGGGGGATGGCTACACCTTC. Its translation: CAWSSRGDGYTF.

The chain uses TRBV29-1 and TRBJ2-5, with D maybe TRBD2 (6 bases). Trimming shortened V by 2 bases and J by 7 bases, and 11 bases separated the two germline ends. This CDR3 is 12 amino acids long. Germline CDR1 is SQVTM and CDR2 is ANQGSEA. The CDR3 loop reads CSVETGVGTQYF. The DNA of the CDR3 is TGCAGCGTTGAAACGGGAGTCGGGACCCAGTACTTC.

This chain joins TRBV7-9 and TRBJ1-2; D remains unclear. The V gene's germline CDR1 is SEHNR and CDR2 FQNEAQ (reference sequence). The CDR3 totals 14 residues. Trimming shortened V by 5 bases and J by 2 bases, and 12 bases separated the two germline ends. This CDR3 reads CASSLVAQNYGYTF. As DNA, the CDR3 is TGTGCCAGCAGCCTAGTGGCACAGAACTATGGCTACACCTTC.

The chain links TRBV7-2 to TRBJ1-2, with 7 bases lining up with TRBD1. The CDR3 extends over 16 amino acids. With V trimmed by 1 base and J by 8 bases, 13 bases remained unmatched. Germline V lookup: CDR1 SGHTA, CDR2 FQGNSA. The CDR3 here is CASSLGSDRALVGYTF. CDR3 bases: TGTGCCAGCAGCTTAGGATCCGACAGGGCGCTTGTAGGCTACACCTTC.

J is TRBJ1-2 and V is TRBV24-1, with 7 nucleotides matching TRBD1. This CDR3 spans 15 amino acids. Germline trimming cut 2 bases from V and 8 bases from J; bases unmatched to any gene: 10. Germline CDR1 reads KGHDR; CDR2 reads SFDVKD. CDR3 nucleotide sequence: TGTGCCACCAGTGATTCATATACAGGGGTGTGGGGCTACACCTTC. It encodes CATSDSYTGVWGYTF.

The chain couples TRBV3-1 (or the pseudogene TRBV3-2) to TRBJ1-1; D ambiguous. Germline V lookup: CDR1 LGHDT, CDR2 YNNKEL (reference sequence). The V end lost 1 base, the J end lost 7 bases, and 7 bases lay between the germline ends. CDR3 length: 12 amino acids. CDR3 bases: TGTGCCAGCAGCCAAGTCCCCCGTGAAGCTTTCTTT. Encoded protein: CASSQVPREAFF.

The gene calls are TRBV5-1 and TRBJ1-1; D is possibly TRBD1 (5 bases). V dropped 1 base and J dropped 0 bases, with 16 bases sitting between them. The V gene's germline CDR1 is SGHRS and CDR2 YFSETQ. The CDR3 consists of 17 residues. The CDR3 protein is CASSLMQGPQLNTEAFF. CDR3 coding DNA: TGCGCCAGCAGCTTGATGCAGGGCCCTCAGCTGAACACTGAAGCTTTCTTT.

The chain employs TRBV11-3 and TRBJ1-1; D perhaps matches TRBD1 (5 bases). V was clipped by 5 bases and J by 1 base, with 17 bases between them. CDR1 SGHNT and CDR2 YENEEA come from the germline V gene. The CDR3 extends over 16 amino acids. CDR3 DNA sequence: TGTGCCAGCAGCCAAGAGTTATGGGGGGGGAACACTGAAGCTTTCTTT. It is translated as CASSQELWGGNTEAFF.

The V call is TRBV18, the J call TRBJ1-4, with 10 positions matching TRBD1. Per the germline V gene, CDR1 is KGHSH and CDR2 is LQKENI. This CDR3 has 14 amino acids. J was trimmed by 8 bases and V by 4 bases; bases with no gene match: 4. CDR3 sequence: CASSRQGAAEKLFF. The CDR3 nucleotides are TGTGCCAGCTCACGACAGGGGGCGGCAGAAAAACTGTTTTTT.

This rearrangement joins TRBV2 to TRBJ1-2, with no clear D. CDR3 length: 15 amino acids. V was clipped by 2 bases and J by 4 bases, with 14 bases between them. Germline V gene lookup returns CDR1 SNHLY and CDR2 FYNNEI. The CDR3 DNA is TGTGCCAGCAGTGAAAGCCCCAAGCGGGGCTATGGCTACACCTTC. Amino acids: CASSESPKRGYGYTF.

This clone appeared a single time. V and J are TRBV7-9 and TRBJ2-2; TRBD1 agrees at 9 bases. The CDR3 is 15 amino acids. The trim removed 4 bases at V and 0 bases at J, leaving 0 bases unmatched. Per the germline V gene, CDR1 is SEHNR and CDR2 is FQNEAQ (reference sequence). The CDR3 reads CASSWDRANTGELFF. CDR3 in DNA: TGTGCCAGCAGCTGGGACAGGGCGAACACCGGGGAGCTGTTTTTT.

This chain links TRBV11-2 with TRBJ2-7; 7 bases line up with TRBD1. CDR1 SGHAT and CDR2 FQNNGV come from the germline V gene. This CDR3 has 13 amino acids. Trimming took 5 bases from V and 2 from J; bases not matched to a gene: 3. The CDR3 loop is CASSLGQPYEQYV. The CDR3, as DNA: TGTGCCAGCAGCCTGGGACAGCCCTACGAGCAGTACGTC.

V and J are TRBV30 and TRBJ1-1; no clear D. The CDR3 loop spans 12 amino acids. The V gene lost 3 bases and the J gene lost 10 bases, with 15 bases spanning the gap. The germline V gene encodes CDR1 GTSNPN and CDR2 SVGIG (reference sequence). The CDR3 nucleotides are TGTGCCTGGAGGAGAGGAGGGTTAGGAGCTTTCTTT. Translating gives CAWRRGGLGAFF.

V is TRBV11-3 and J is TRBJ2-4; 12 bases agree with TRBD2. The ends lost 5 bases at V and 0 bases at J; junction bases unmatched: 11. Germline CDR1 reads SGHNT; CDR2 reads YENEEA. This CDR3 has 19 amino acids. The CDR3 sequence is CASSLWLLAGGEAKNIQYF. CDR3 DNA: TGTGCCAGCAGCCTATGGCTACTAGCGGGAGGAGAAGCCAAAAACATTCAGTACTTC.

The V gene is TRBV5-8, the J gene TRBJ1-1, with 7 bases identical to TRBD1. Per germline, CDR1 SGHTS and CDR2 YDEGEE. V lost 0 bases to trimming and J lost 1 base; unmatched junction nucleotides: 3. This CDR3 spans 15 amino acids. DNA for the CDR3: TGTGCCAGCAGCTTGGGACAGGGAAGGAACACTGAAGCTTTCTTT. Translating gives CASSLGQGRNTEAFF.

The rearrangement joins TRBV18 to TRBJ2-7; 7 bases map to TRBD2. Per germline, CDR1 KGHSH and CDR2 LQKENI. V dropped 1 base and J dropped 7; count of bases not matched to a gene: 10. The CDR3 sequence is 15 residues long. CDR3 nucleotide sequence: TGTGCCAGCTCACCACGAGGGGCTCCCGGGGGGGAGCAGTACGTC. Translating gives CASSPRGAPGGEQYV.

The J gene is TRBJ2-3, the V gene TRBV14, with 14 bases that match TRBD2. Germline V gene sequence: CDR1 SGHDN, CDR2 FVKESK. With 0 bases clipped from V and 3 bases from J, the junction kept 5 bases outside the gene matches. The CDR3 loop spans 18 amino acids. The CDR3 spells CASSQDIRLAGGTDTQYF. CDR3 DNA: TGTGCCAGCAGCCAAGACATAAGACTAGCGGGAGGGACAGATACGCAGTATTTT.

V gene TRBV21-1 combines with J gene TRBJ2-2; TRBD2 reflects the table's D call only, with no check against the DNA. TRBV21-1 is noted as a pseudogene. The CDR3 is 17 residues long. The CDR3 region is CASSTQGTSVFTGELFF. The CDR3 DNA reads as TGTGCCAGCAGCACTCAGGGCACTAGCGTGTTTACCGGGGAGCTGTTTTTT.

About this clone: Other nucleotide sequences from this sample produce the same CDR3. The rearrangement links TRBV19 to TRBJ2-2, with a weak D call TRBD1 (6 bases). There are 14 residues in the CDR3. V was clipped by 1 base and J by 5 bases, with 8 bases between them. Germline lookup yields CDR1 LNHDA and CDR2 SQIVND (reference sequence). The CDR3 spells CASSIGTATGELFF. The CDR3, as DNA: TGTGCCAGTAGTATAGGGACAGCTACCGGGGAGCTGTTTTTT.